This is a list of T cell receptor beta chains from one sample in a study of T cell responses to AZD1222 COVID-19 vaccine. Sequenced by immunoSEQ multiplex PCR; TCRdb stores in-frame clones only, minus some. The sample shows 120,000 to 150,000 clones, roughly nine tenths of them seen only once. The specimen was peripheral blood, collected 28 days after the second AZD1222 dose. Source of these receptors: an adult who received the AZD1222 COVID-19 vaccine. CDR3s include the opening cysteine and the closing phenylalanine or tryptophan. The D gene is left open where the match is weak. The size of a clone is reported for some rows only, either as once, few or many, or as a class for expanded clones.

V gene,D gene,clone size,J gene,CDR3 protein,CDR3 DNA
TRBV6-5,-,-,TRBJ1-1,CASKATGLLTEAFF,TGTGCCAGCAAGGCCACAGGGTTGCTCACTGAAGCTTTCTTT
TRBV7-9,TRBD2,-,TRBJ2-1,CASSLSGSYNEQFF,TGTGCCAGCAGCTTGAGCGGGAGTTATAATGAGCAGTTCTTC
TRBV7-8,-,-,TRBJ1-5,CASSLDRAGGNQPQHF,TGTGCCAGCAGCTTAGACAGGGCTGGGGGCAATCAGCCCCAGCATTTT
TRBV5-1,-,-,TRBJ2-2,CASSLDRGGTGELFF,TGCGCCAGCAGCTTGGACAGGGGGGGCACCGGGGAGCTGTTTTTT
TRBV19,-,-,TRBJ1-4,CASSPLGEKLFF,TGTGCCAGTAGTCCCCTTGGAGAAAAACTGTTTTTT
TRBV2,-,-,TRBJ1-5,CASLPRRGTDQPQHF,TGTGCCAGCCTCCCCAGACGGGGGACGGATCAGCCCCAGCATTTT
TRBV6-2/TRBV6-3,-,few,TRBJ2-1,CASSSTRDLRKIPFF,TGTGCCAGCAGTTCAACCCGGGACCTCAGAAAGATACCGTTCTTC
TRBV5-1,TRBD1,once,TRBJ2-3,CASTTTTGADTQYF,TGCGCCAGCACCACAACAACAGGGGCAGATACGCAGTATTTT
TRBV14,-,-,TRBJ2-3,CASSRLAVGGADTQYF,TGTGCCAGCAGCCGCCTGGCGGTAGGAGGTGCAGATACGCAGTATTTT
TRBV27,-,-,TRBJ1-5,CASSLTTHQPQHF,TGTGCCAGCAGTTTAACCACTCATCAGCCCCAGCATTTT
TRBV15,-,-,TRBJ2-7,CATSFRQVGDEQYF,TGTGCCACCAGCTTCCGACAAGTCGGCGACGAGCAGTACTTC
TRBV10-3,-,-,TRBJ1-2,CAIRELGTEANYGYTF,TGTGCCATCAGGGAACTAGGGACGGAAGCTAACTATGGCTACACCTTC
TRBV19,TRBD1,-,TRBJ1-6,CASRQGASYNSPLHF,TGTGCCAGCAGACAGGGGGCTTCCTATAATTCACCCCTCCACTTT
TRBV19,-,-,TRBJ1-1,CASSPGAEAFF,TGTGCCAGTAGTCCGGGGGCTGAAGCTTTCTTT
TRBV4-1,-,once,TRBJ1-4,CASSQETGMKKLFF,TGCGCCAGCAGCCAAGAAACAGGGATGAAGAAACTGTTTTTT
TRBV9,-,-,TRBJ2-2,CASTRLANTGELFF,TGTGCCAGCACCAGGCTCGCGAACACCGGGGAGCTGTTTTTT
TRBV5-1,-,-,TRBJ2-7,CASSLERPGLDEQYF,TGCGCCAGCAGCTTGGAACGGCCAGGGCTAGACGAGCAGTACTTC
TRBV5-1,-,-,TRBJ1-1,CASSLAPGSDSEAFF,TGCGCCAGCAGCTTGGCGCCGGGCAGTGACTCCGAAGCTTTCTTT
TRBV7-6,-,-,TRBJ1-3,CASSTPTGGAGNTIYF,TGTGCCAGCAGCACACCGACGGGGGGTGCAGGAAACACCATATATTTT
TRBV5-4,-,-,TRBJ1-5,CASSYQNQPQHF,TGTGCCAGCAGCTATCAGAATCAGCCCCAGCATTTT
TRBV19,TRBD2,-,TRBJ2-2,CASSIASGSTGELFF,TGTGCCAGTAGTATAGCTAGCGGGAGCACCGGGGAGCTGTTTTTT
TRBV11-3,-,-,TRBJ2-7,CASSLGGNEQYF,TGTGCCAGCAGCTTAGGAGGCAACGAGCAGTACTTC
TRBV6-6,-,-,TRBJ2-1,CASNPHGGTSYNEQFF,TGTGCCAGCAACCCCCACGGGGGGACATCCTACAATGAGCAGTTCTTC
TRBV7-2,TRBD1,-,TRBJ1-2,CASSSQGVDGYTF,TGTGCCAGCAGCAGCCAGGGGGTTGATGGCTACACCTTC
TRBV4-2,-,-,TRBJ1-2,CASSQDGDLRYGYTF,TGTGCCAGCAGCCAAGATGGGGACCTTCGCTATGGCTACACCTTC
TRBV5-1,-,-,TRBJ1-6,CASSPGVSDGLYNSPLHF,TGCGCCAGCAGCCCAGGGGTTTCAGACGGCCTATATAATTCACCCCTCCACTTT
TRBV6-4,TRBD2,once,TRBJ2-1,CASSPTSGRVNEQFF,TGTGCCAGCAGCCCGACTAGCGGGAGGGTAAATGAGCAGTTCTTC
TRBV6-4,-,-,TRBJ2-1,CASSDGQGYNEQFF,TGTGCCAGCAGTGACGGGCAGGGGTACAATGAGCAGTTCTTC
TRBV6-5,-,-,TRBJ1-4,CATMGLGGGKLFF,TGTGCCACCATGGGGCTTGGAGGAGGAAAACTGTTTTTT
TRBV5-1,TRBD1,few,TRBJ1-6,CASRKLQGANSPLHF,TGCGCCAGCAGAAAACTACAGGGGGCCAATTCACCCCTCCACTTT
TRBV24-1,TRBD1,-,TRBJ2-5,CATRGTGWQETQYF,TGTGCCACCAGGGGGACAGGGTGGCAAGAGACCCAGTACTTC
TRBV24-1,TRBD2,-,TRBJ2-1,CATSDPAGGNHNEQFF,TGTGCCACCAGTGATCCAGCGGGGGGGAACCACAATGAGCAGTTCTTC
TRBV6-5,TRBD1,-,TRBJ1-1,CASLGQDTMKAFF,TGTGCCAGCTTAGGACAGGACACGATGAAGGCTTTCTTT
TRBV6-5,-,-,TRBJ2-1,CASSSYVGVNNEQFF,TGTGCCAGCAGTTCCTACGTGGGAGTTAACAATGAGCAGTTCTTC
TRBV7-6,-,-,TRBJ1-3,CASSLGTASSGNTIYF,TGTGCCAGCAGCTTAGGGACTGCGAGCTCTGGAAACACCATATATTTT
TRBV7-6,-,once,TRBJ1-5,CAKGGNSNQPQHF,TGTGCCAAGGGAGGGAATAGCAATCAGCCCCAGCATTTT
TRBV11-3,TRBD1,-,TRBJ1-1,CASSLGQMNTEAFF,TGTGCCAGCAGCTTGGGACAGATGAACACTGAAGCTTTCTTT
TRBV5-1,TRBD1,-,TRBJ1-1,CASSPGARTGKNTEAFF,TGCGCCAGCAGCCCCGGGGCGCGGACAGGGAAGAACACTGAAGCTTTCTTT
TRBV7-2,TRBD1,-,TRBJ1-2,CASSPRTGATRANYGYTF,TGTGCCAGCAGCCCACGGACAGGGGCCACTAGAGCTAACTATGGCTACACCTTC
TRBV3-1/TRBV3-2,-,-,TRBJ2-2,CASSQEGNTGELFF,TGTGCCAGCAGCCAAGAGGGGAACACCGGGGAGCTGTTTTTT
TRBV19,-,-,TRBJ1-5,CASSMGLWGGNQPQHF,TGTGCCAGTAGTATGGGACTTTGGGGTGGCAATCAGCCCCAGCATTTT
TRBV27,TRBD1,few,TRBJ1-5,CASSPRTGRNQPQHF,TGTGCCAGCAGTCCGCGGACAGGGCGCAATCAGCCCCAGCATTTT
TRBV6-1,-,-,TRBJ2-4,CASSELAYPNIQYF,TGTGCCAGCAGTGAACTAGCTTACCCAAACATTCAGTACTTC
TRBV24-1,-,-,TRBJ2-1,CATSDPGGKTNYNEQFF,TGTGCCACCAGTGACCCTGGCGGGAAGACCAACTACAATGAGCAGTTCTTC
TRBV5-1,-,-,TRBJ1-1,CASSTQLGATARNTEAFF,TGCGCCAGCAGCACCCAGTTAGGAGCAACCGCAAGGAACACTGAAGCTTTCTTT
TRBV4-2,TRBD2,-,TRBJ2-1,CASSQGLADYNEQFF,TGTGCCAGCAGCCAAGGACTAGCGGACTACAATGAGCAGTTCTTC
TRBV30,TRBD1,-,TRBJ2-7,CAWKDRVAYEQYF,TGTGCCTGGAAGGACAGGGTGGCCTACGAGCAGTACTTC
TRBV3-1/TRBV3-2,TRBD1,-,TRBJ1-5,CASSEQGAENQPQHF,TGTGCCAGCAGCGAACAGGGGGCTGAGAATCAGCCCCAGCATTTT